Only a few counts were recorded for the clone carrying this TCR beta chain. These data come from a study of blood T cells in healthy people across ages. The germline gives CDR1 SGHTA, CDR2 FQGNSA. The CDR3 contains 13 residues. V shed 1 base and J 12 bases; nucleotides not matched to a gene: 3. It was with a sample-barcoded 5' primer and a J-beta primer mix that a second PCR of roughly 7 to 12 cycles was run. TCRdb re-called the 5' RACE reads with MiXCR, one entry per CDR3 protein. The profile covers more than 500,000 distinct CDR3 sequences, with around 27% appearing a single time and approximately 3.6% taken by the ten largest. These records were also assigned to another study, of T cells of mothers and their children. That publication notes: Related and unrelated pairs show similar shaping of TCR recombination output by thymic selection.

This receptor was identified in a boy aged 2 to 10 in good health. The gene calls are TRBV7-2 and TRBJ2-1; 10 bases align to TRBD2. Sequencing was carried out using blood. Here the CDR3 reads CASSLGTSGGQFF. The CDR3 DNA is TGTGCCAGCAGCTTAGGGACTAGCGGAGGGCAGTTCTTC.